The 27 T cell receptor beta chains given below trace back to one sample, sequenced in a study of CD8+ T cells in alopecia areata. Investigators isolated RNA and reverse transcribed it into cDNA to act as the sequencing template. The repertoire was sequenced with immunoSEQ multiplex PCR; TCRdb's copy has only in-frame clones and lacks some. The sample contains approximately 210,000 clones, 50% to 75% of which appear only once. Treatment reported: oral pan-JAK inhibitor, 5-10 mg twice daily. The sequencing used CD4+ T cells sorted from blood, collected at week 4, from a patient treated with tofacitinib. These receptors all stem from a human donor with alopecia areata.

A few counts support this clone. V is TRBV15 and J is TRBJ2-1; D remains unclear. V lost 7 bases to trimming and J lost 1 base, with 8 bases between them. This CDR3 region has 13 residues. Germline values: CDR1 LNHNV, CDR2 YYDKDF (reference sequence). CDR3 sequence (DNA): TGTGCCACCACGAAGGCATCCTACAATGAGCAGTTCTTC. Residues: CATTKASYNEQFF.

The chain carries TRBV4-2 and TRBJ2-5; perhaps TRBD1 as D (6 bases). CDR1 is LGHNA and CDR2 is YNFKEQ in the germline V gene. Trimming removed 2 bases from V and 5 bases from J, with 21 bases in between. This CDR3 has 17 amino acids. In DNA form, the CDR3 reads TGTGCCAGCAGCCAAATCAAGACAGGATCTCAAAGGGAGACCCAGTACTTC. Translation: CASSQIKTGSQRETQYF.

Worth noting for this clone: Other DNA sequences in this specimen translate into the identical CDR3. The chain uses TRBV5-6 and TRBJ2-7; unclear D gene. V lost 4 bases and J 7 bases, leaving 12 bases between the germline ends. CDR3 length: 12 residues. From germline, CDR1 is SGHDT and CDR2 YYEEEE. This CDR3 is CASSPGQDEQYF. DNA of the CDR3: TGTGCCAGCAGCCCCGGTCAGGATGAGCAGTACTTC.

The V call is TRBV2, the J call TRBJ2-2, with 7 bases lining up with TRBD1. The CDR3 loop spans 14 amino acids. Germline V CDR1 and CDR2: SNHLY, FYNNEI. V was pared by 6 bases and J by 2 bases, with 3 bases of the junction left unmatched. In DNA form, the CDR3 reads TGTGCCAGCAGAGGACAGGTTAACACCGGGGAGCTGTTTTTT. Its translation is CASRGQVNTGELFF.

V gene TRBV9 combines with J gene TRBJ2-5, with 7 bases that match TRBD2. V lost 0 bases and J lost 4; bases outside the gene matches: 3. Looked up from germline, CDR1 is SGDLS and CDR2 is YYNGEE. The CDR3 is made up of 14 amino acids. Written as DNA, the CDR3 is TGTGCCAGCAGCGTAGCTCCGGGGGGAGAGACCCAGTACTTC. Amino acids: CASSVAPGGETQYF.

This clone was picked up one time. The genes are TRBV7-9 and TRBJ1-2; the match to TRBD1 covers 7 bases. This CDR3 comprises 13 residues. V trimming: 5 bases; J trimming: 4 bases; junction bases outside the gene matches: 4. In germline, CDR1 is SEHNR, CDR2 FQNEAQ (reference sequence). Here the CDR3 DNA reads TGTGCCAGCAGCACAGGGGACGCCTATGGCTACACCTTC. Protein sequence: CASSTGDAYGYTF. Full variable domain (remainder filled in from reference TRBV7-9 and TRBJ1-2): DTGVSQNPRHKITKRGQNVTFRCDPISEHNRLYWYRQTLGQGPEFLTYFQNEAQLEKSRLLSDRFSAERPKGSFSTLEIQRTEQGDSAMYLCASSTGDAYGYTFGSGTRLTVV.

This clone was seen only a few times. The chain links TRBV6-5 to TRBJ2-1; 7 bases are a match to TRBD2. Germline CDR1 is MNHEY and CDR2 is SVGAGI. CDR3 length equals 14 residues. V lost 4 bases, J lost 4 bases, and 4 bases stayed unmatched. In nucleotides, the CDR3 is TGTGCCAGCAGTTCCCTAGCGGCTTACAATGAGCAGTTCTTC. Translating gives CASSSLAAYNEQFF.

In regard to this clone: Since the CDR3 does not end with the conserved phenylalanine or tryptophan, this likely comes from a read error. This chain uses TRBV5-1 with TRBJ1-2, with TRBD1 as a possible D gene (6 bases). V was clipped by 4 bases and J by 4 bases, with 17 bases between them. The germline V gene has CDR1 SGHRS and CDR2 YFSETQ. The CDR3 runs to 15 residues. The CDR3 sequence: CASSPSPGAPYGYTS. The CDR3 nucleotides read TGCGCCAGCAGCCCGAGTCCAGGGGCCCCCTATGGCTACACCTCC.

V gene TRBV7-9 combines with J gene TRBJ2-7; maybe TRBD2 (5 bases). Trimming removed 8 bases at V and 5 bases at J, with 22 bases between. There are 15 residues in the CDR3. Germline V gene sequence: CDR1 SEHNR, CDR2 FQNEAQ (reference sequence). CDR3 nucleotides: TGTGCCAGCGGGCCTGAGGCCCCCGCCGGGAACGAGCAGTACTTC. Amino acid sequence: CASGPEAPAGNEQYF. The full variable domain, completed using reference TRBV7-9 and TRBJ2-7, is DTGVSQNPRHKITKRGQNVTFRCDPISEHNRLYWYRQTLGQGPEFLTYFQNEAQLEKSRLLSDRFSAERPKGSFSTLEIQRTEQGDSAMYLCASGPEAPAGNEQYFGPGTRLTVT.

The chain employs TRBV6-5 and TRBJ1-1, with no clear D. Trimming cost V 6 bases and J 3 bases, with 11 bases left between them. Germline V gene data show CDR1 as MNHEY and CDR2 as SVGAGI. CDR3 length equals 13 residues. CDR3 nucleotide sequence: TGTGCCAGCAGGGAAGACGGGCACACTGAAGCTTTCTTT. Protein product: CASREDGHTEAFF.

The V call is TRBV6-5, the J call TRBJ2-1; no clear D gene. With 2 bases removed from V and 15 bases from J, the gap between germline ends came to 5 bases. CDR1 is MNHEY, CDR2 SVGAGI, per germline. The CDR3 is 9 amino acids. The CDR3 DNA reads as TGTGCCAGCAGTTACAGAACGTTCTTC. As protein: CASSYRTFF.

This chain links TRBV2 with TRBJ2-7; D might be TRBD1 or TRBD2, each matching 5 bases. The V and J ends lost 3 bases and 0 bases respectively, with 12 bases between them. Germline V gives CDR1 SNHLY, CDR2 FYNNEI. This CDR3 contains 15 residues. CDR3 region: CASSEIGAVSYEQYF. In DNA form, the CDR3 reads TGTGCCAGCAGTGAGATCGGGGCAGTCTCCTACGAGCAGTACTTC.

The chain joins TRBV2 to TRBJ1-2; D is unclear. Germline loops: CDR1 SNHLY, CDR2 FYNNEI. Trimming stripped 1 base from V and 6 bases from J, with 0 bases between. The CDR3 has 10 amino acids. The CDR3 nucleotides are TGTGCCAGCAGTGAAGATGGCTACACCTTC. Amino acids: CASSEDGYTF.

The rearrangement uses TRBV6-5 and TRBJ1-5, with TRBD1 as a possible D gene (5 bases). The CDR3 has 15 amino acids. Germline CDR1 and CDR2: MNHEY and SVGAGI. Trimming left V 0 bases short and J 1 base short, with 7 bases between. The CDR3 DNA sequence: TGTGCCAGCAGTTACTCAGGGGAAAGCAATCAGCCCCAGCATTTT. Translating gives CASSYSGESNQPQHF.

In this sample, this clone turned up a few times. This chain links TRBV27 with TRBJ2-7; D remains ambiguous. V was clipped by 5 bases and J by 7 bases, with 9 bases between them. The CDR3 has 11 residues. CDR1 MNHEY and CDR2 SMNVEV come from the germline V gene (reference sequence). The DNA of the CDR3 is TGTGCCAGCAGTGACTTCTATGAGCAGTACTTC. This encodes CASSDFYEQYF.

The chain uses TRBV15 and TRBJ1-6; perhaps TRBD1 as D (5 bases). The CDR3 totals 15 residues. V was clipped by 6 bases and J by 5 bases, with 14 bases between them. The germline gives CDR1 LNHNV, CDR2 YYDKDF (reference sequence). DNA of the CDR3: TGTGCCACCAGGAGACAGTATGGGGATAATTCACCCCTCCACTTT. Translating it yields CATRRQYGDNSPLHF.

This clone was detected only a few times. The CDR3 protein is CASSQGGGRRPSYEQYF. As DNA, the CDR3 is TGCGCCAGCAGCCAAGGGGGCGGCAGACGACCCTCCTACGAGCAGTACTTC. The rearrangement uses TRBV4-1 and TRBJ2-7; weak D call: TRBD1 (5 bases). The CDR3 consists of 17 residues. CDR1 and CDR2 (germline): MGHRA, YSYEKL. Trimming left V 1 base short and J 0 bases short, with 16 bases between.

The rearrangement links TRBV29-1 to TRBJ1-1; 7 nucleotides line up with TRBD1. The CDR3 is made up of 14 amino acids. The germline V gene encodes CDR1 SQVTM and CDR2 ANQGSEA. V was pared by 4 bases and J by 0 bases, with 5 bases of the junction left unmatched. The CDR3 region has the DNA TGCAGCGTTGGGGACAGAGGTATGAACACTGAAGCTTTCTTT. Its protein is CSVGDRGMNTEAFF.

Here the CDR3 DNA reads TGTGCCAGCATCCCCATCGGGGGTTTCCATGGCTACACCTTC. It is translated as CASIPIGGFHGYTF. This chain joins TRBV6-5 and TRBJ1-2, with TRBD1 as a possible D gene (5 bases). The CDR3 sequence is 14 residues long. Germline CDR1 reads MNHEY; CDR2 reads SVGAGI. Trimming pared 7 bases from V and 6 bases from J, leaving 18 bases between.

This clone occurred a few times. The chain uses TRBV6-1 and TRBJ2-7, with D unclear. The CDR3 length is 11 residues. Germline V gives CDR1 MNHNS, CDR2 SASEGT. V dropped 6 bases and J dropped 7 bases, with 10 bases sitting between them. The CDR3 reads CASRDLIEQYF. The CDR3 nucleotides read TGTGCCAGCAGGGACCTTATAGAGCAGTACTTC.

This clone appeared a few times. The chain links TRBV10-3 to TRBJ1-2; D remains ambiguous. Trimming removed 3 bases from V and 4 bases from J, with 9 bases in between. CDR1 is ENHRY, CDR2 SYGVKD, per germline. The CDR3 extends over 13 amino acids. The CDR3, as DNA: TGTGCCATCAGTGACGGACCGTCCTATGGCTACACCTTC. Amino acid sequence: CAISDGPSYGYTF.

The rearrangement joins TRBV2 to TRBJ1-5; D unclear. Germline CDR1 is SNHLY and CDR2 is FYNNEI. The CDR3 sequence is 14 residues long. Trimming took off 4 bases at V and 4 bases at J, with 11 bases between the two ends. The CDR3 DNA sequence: TGTGCCAGCAGTGGGGAAGTCCTAAATCAGCCCCAGCATTTT. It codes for CASSGEVLNQPQHF.

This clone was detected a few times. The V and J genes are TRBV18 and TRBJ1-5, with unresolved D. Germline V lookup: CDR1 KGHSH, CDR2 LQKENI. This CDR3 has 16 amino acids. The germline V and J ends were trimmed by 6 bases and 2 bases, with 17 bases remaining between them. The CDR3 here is CASSRAPDLGNQPQHF. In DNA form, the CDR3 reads TGTGCCAGCTCCCGAGCTCCCGATTTAGGCAATCAGCCCCAGCATTTT.

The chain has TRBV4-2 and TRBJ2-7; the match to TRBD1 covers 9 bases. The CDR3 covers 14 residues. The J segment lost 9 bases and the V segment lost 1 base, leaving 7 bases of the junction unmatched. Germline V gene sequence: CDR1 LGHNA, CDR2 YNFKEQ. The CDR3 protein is CASSQGPTGGRQYF. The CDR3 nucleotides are TGTGCCAGCAGCCAAGGTCCCACAGGGGGCCGGCAGTACTTC.

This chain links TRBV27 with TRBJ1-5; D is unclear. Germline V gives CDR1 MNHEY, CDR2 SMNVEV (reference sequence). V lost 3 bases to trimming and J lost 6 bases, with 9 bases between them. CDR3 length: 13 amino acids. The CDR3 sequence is CASSFLGSQPQHF. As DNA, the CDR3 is TGTGCCAGCAGTTTTCTGGGGAGTCAGCCCCAGCATTTT.

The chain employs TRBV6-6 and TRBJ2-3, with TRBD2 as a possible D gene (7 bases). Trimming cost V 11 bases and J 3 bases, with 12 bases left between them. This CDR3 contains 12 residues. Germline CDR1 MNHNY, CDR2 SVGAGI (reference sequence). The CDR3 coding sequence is TGTGCCGGGGGGGCGACGACAGATACGCAGTATTTT. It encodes CAGGATTDTQYF.

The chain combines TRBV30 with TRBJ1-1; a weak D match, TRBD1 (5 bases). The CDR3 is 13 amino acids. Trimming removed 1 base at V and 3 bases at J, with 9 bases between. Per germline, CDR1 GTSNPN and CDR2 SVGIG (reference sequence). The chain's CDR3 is CAWSGQGHTEAFF. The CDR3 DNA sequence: TGTGCCTGGAGTGGGCAGGGACACACTGAAGCTTTCTTT.